These T cell receptor beta chains were read from a single sample in a study of cytomegalovirus exposure and HLA in healthy donors. Measured with immunoSEQ multiplex PCR; TCRdb has only the in-frame clones, and not every one. The table has 100,000 to 150,000 clones, 78% seen once. The sequencing input was PBMCs. Receptors were obtained from a man aged 25-45 years in good health and CMV-seropositive. CDR3s include the opening cysteine and the closing phenylalanine or tryptophan. D genes are given only for firm matches. Size is stated for part of the rows, as once, few or many counts, or as a class when the clone is expanded.

cdr3_nt | cdr3_aa | clone_size | v_call | d_call | j_call
TGTGCCTCCAAGGGAGATCTACGTGGAAACACCATATATTTT | CASKGDLRGNTIYF | - | TRBV30 | - | TRBJ1-3
TGTGCCAGCAGTTTCCCGCTAATCCGGGAGTCCCACGAGCAGTACTTC | CASSFPLIRESHEQYF | few | TRBV28 | - | TRBJ2-7
TGTGCCAGCAGTCCCGGAGAGACCCAGTACTTC | CASSPGETQYF | - | TRBV2 | - | TRBJ2-5
TGTGCCAGCAGCGCTAAAAGGGGATCCGAGCAGTACTTC | CASSAKRGSEQYF | few | TRBV9 | - | TRBJ2-7
TGTGCCACCTTTGACAGGCCTTCCTACGAGCAGTACTTC | CATFDRPSYEQYF | once | TRBV28 | - | TRBJ2-7
TGTGCCAGCAGCCTAACAGGATACACTGAAGCTTTCTTT | CASSLTGYTEAFF | - | TRBV2 | - | TRBJ1-1
TGTGCCAGCAGCCCTGGACTGGGACTAGCGAACGAGCAGTACTTC | CASSPGLGLANEQYF | few | TRBV14 | TRBD2 | TRBJ2-7
TGTGCCAGCAGTGAACAGGGGGCCAGCACAGATACGCAGTATTTT | CASSEQGASTDTQYF | - | TRBV6-4 | TRBD1 | TRBJ2-3
TGTGCCAGCAGCTTATTGAACGAGCAAGAGACCCAGTACTTC | CASSLLNEQETQYF | - | TRBV11-3 | - | TRBJ2-5
TGTGCCAGCAGGAAGGACAGGGGGCTGGATACGCAGTATTTT | CASRKDRGLDTQYF | - | TRBV6-1 | TRBD1 | TRBJ2-3
TGTGCCAGCAGTTACTCGACAGGGGCAACGGATACGCAGTATTTT | CASSYSTGATDTQYF | - | TRBV6-5 | TRBD1 | TRBJ2-3
TGTGCCAGCAGCGCAGGACAGGGAGGGGGTGAAGCTTTCTTT | CASSAGQGGGEAFF | few | TRBV7-9 | TRBD1 | TRBJ1-1
TGTGCCAGCAGCTTAGCCGGGGGGGTCTCCTACGAGCAGTACTTC | CASSLAGGVSYEQYF | - | TRBV7-6 | TRBD2 | TRBJ2-7
TGCAGCGTTGGGGCGGGCGAGTACGAGCAGTACTTC | CSVGAGEYEQYF | - | TRBV29-1 | - | TRBJ2-7
TGCGCCAGCAGCGGAGACGAACCGGGACTAGCGGGTAACACCGGGGAGCTGTTTTTT | CASSGDEPGLAGNTGELFF | - | TRBV4-1 | TRBD2 | TRBJ2-2
TGTGCCAGCAGCCGCGCCCGACAGGGGCCCAAAGAGACCCAGTACTTC | CASSRARQGPKETQYF | - | TRBV5-4 | TRBD1 | TRBJ2-5
TGTGCCAGCAGGGACTACACAGATACGCAGTATTTT | CASRDYTDTQYF | - | TRBV6-5 | - | TRBJ2-3
TGCGCCAGCAGCTGGACGGAAAGGTCCCTAGAGGGTGAGCAGTTCTTC | CASSWTERSLEGEQFF | - | TRBV5-1 | - | TRBJ2-1
TGTGCCAGCAGCCGACTAGCGGATTACACAGATACGCAGTATTTT | CASSRLADYTDTQYF | - | TRBV11-2 | TRBD2 | TRBJ2-3
TGCAGTACCTTATCCACGACAGGGGGCTACGAGCAGTACTTC | CSTLSTTGGYEQYF | - | TRBV29-1 | TRBD1 | TRBJ2-7
TGTGCCAGCAGTTCCGACGGGGGTCAGCCCCAGCATTTT | CASSSDGGQPQHF | - | TRBV27 | - | TRBJ1-5
TGTGCCAGCAGCTTGTCGGGACAGGGGAGGAGAGACACTGAAGCTTTCTTT | CASSLSGQGRRDTEAFF | once | TRBV5-8 | TRBD1 | TRBJ1-1
TGCGCCAGCAGCCTCGGGACAGGAGGTGCTAATGAAAAACTGTTTTTT | CASSLGTGGANEKLFF | - | TRBV4-3 | TRBD1 | TRBJ1-4
TGCGCCAGCAGCCGAACCGGGACAGGGGGTCAAGCGTTTGGCAATGAGCAGTTCTTC | CASSRTGTGGQAFGNEQFF | - | TRBV4-3 | TRBD1 | TRBJ2-1
TGCAGCGTTGAAGGGGGACAGGGGTTTGGTGAGCAGTACTTC | CSVEGGQGFGEQYF | - | TRBV29-1 | TRBD1 | TRBJ2-5
TGTGCCAGCACCTACGACAACTCAGGGGGCAAGGATGGCTACACCTTC | CASTYDNSGGKDGYTF | - | TRBV28 | TRBD1 | TRBJ1-2
TGTGCCAGCAGTGAACCGGACAGGGAGAAAGCTTTCTTT | CASSEPDREKAFF | few | TRBV25-1 | TRBD1 | TRBJ1-1
TGTGCCAGTAGTATCAGGGACAGGGGGCATCTAGCAACCAAAAACATTCAGTACTTC | CASSIRDRGHLATKNIQYF | - | TRBV19 | TRBD1 | TRBJ2-4
TGTGCCAGCAAGGTGGGACTAGCGGACTACAATGAGCAGTTCTTC | CASKVGLADYNEQFF | - | TRBV6-5 | TRBD2 | TRBJ2-1
TGTGCCAGCAGCCCCAGCCAGGCTCTTAACACTGAAGCTTTCTTT | CASSPSQALNTEAFF | - | TRBV7-2 | - | TRBJ1-1
TGTGCCAGCATCCAAACTAGCGGGAGTGTGCCTACTAGCACAGATACGCAGTATTTT | CASIQTSGSVPTSTDTQYF | - | TRBV27 | TRBD2 | TRBJ2-3
TGTGCCAGCAGTAAGGGCCCGGGGACAGGGACCTACGAGCAGTACTTC | CASSKGPGTGTYEQYF | - | TRBV28 | TRBD1 | TRBJ2-7
TGTGCCAGCAGGGCGGGACTAAACTATGGCTACACCTTC | CASRAGLNYGYTF | - | TRBV6-5 | - | TRBJ1-2
TGTGCCAGCAGCTTCTCCCAGAACACAGATACGCAGTATTTT | CASSFSQNTDTQYF | - | TRBV7-2 | - | TRBJ2-3
TGTGCCATCAGTGAAGAAGACAAGGGGACATTTGGCTACACCTTC | CAISEEDKGTFGYTF | few | TRBV10-3 | - | TRBJ1-2
TGTGCCAGCAGCTTCCCCGGGGGAGATACGCAGTATTTT | CASSFPGGDTQYF | - | TRBV9 | - | TRBJ2-3
TGTGCCAGCAGCCCGCCGGGGATTAACTATGGCTACACCTTC | CASSPPGINYGYTF | - | TRBV5-6 | - | TRBJ1-2
TGTGCCAGCAGTTTAAGGGCCACGGGGGAGACCCAGTACTTC | CASSLRATGETQYF | - | TRBV27 | - | TRBJ2-5
TGTGCCACCAGCAGAGATCCAGGGGCGGCTAATGAGCAGTTCTTC | CATSRDPGAANEQFF | few | TRBV15 | - | TRBJ2-1
TGTGCCAGCAGGCCCACAGGCACGAATAACAATGAGCAGTTCTTC | CASRPTGTNNNEQFF | - | TRBV28 | - | TRBJ2-1
TGTGCCAGCAGTGAACACAGGGGAAATGAAAAACTGTTTTTT | CASSEHRGNEKLFF | - | TRBV2 | TRBD1 | TRBJ1-4
TGTGCCGCAACAACCGGGACTAGCTTTTACCAAGAGACCCAGTACTTC | CAATTGTSFYQETQYF | once | TRBV30 | TRBD2 | TRBJ2-5
TGTGCCAGCAGCTTTGGCGGGGAGGACACTGAAGCTTTCTTT | CASSFGGEDTEAFF | - | TRBV7-3 | - | TRBJ1-1
TGTGCCAGCAGCGTAGGGTCAGCGGCAAGCCAAGAGACCCAGTACTTC | CASSVGSAASQETQYF | once | TRBV9 | - | TRBJ2-5
TGTGCCAGCAGCCTCCGACAGGGGGCGTACAGAGATACGCAGTATTTT | CASSLRQGAYRDTQYF | once | TRBV13 | TRBD1 | TRBJ2-3